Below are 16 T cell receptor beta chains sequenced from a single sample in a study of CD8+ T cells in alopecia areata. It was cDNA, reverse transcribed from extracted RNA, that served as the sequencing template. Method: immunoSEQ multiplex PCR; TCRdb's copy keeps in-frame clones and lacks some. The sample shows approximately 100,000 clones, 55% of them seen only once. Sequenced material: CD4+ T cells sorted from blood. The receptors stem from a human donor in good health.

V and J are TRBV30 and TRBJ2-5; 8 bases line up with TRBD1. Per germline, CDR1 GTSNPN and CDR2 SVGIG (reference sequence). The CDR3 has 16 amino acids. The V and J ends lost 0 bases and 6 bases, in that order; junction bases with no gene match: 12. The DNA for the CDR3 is TGTGCCTGGAGTGTAAAGGTCGCGTCCAGGGGGCAGACCCAGTACTTC. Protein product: CAWSVKVASRGQTQYF. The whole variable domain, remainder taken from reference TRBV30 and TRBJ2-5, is SQTIHQWPATLVQPVGSPLSLECTVEGTSNPNLYWYRQAAGRGLQLLFYSVGIGQISSEVPQNLSASRPQDRQFILSSKKLLLSDSGFYLCAWSVKVASRGQTQYFGPGTRLLVL.

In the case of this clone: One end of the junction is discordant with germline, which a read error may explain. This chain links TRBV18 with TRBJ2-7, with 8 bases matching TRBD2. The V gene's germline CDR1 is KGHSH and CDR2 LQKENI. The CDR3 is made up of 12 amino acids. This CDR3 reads CASSPTGTSPHF. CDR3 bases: TGTGCCAGCTCACCCACCGGGACTAGTCCGCACTTC.

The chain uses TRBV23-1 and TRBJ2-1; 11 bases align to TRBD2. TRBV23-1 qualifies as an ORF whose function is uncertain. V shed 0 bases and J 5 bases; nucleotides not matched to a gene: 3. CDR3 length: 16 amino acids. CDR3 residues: CASSQSPSGGNNEQFF. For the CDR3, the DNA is TGCGCCAGCAGTCAATCCCCTAGCGGGGGGAACAATGAGCAGTTCTTC.

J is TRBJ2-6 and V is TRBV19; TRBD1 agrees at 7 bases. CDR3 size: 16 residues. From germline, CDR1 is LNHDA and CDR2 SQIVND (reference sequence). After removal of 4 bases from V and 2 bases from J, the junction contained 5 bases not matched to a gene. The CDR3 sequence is CASSRTGVTGANVLTF. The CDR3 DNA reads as TGTGCCAGTAGTAGGACAGGCGTAACTGGGGCCAACGTCCTGACTTTC.

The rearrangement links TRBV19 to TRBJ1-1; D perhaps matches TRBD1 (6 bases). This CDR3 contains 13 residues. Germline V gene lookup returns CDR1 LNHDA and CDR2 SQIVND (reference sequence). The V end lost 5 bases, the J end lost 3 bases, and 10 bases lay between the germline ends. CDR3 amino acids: CASSRRGDTEAFF. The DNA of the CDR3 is TGTGCCAGTAGTCGTAGGGGGGACACTGAAGCTTTCTTT.

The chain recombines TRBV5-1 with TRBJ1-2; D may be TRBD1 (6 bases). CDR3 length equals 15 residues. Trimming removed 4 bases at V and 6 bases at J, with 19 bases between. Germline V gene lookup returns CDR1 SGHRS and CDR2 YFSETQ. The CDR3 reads CASSPSGDRLHGYTF. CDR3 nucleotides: TGCGCCAGCAGCCCAAGCGGCGACAGGTTACATGGCTACACCTTC.

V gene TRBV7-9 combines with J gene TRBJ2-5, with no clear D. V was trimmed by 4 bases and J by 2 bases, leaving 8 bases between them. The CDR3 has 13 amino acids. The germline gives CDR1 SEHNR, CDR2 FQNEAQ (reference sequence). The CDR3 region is CASSYRRQETQYF. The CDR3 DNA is TGTGCCAGCAGCTACCGCAGACAAGAGACCCAGTACTTC.

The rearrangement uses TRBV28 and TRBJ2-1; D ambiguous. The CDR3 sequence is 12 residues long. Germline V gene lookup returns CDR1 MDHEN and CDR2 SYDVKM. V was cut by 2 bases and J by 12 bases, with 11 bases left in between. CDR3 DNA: TGTGCCAGCAGTTTAACGCTAGGTGGGCAGTTCTTC. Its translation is CASSLTLGGQFF.

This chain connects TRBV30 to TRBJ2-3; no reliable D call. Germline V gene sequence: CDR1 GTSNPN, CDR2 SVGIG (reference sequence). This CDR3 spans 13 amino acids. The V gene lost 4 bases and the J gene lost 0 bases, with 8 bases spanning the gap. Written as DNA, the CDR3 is TGTGCCTGGACGGGTCCTAGCACAGATACGCAGTATTTT. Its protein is CAWTGPSTDTQYF.

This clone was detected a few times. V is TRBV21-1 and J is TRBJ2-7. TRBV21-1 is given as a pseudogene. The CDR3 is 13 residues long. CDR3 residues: CASSKGRPYEQYF. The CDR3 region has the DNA TGTGCCAGCAGCAAAGGACGGCCCTACGAGCAGTACTTC.

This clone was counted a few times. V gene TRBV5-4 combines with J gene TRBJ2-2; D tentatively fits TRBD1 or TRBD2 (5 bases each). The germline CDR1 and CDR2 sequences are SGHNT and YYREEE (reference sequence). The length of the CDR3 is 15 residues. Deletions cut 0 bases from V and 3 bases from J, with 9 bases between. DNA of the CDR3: TGTGCCAGCAGCTTGGGGGGGACCTACACCGGGGAGCTGTTTTTT. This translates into CASSLGGTYTGELFF.

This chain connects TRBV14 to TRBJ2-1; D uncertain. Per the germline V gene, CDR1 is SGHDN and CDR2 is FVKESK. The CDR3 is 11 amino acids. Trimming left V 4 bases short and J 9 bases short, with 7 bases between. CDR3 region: CASSLSIEQFF. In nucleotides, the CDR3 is TGTGCCAGCAGCCTCAGCATTGAGCAGTTCTTC. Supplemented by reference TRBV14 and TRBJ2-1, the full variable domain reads EAGVTQFPSHSVIEKGQTVTLRCDPISGHDNLYWYRRVMGKEIKFLLHFVKESKQDESGMPNNRFLAERTGGTYSTLKVQPAELEDSGVYFCASSLSIEQFFGPGTRLTVL.

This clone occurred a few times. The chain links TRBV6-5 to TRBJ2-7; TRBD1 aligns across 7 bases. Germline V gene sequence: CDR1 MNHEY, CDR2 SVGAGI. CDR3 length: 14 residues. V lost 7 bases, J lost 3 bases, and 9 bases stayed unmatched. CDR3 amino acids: CASTPGGHRYEQYF. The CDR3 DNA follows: TGTGCCAGCACCCCAGGGGGACACCGCTACGAGCAGTACTTC.

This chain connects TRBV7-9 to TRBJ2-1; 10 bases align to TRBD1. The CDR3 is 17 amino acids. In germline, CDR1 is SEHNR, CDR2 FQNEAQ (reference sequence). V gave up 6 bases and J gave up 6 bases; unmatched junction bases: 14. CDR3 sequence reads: CASSPPPGQGMFNEQFF. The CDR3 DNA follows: TGTGCCAGCAGTCCACCTCCGGGACAGGGGATGTTCAATGAGCAGTTCTTC. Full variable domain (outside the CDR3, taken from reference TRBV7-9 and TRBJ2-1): DTGVSQNPRHKITKRGQNVTFRCDPISEHNRLYWYRQTLGQGPEFLTYFQNEAQLEKSRLLSDRFSAERPKGSFSTLEIQRTEQGDSAMYLCASSPPPGQGMFNEQFFGPGTRLTVL.

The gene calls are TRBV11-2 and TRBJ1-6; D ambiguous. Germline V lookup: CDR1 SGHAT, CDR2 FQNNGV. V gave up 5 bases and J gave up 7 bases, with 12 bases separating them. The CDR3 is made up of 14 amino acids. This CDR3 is CASSGALLNSPLHF. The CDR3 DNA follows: TGTGCCAGCAGCGGCGCGCTGCTAAATTCACCCCTCCACTTT.

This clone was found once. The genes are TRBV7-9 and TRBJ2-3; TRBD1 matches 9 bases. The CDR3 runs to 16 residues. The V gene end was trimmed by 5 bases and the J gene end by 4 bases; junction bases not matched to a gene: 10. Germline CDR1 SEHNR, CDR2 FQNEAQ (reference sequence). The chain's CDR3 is CASSPGQGGVPDTQYF. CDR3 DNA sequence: TGTGCCAGCAGCCCGGGACAGGGTGGAGTACCAGATACGCAGTATTTT.